The 27 T cell receptor beta chains below all came from one sample that was sequenced in a study of naive and memory T cell subsets. The beta constant-region primer was an equimolar mix of two oligonucleotides covering TRBC1 and TRBC2. Nested alpha and beta constant-region primers with the SP2 primer drove four PCR rounds on ligated cDNA. TCRdb processed the UMI-ligation and nested PCR reads anew with MiXCR; each CDR3 protein has one entry. This sample has 95,000 to 150,000 distinct CDR3 sequences, with 35% to 45% found just once. Material for sequencing was central memory CD4+ T cells from blood. The receptors were sampled from a human donor in good health.

The chain has TRBV10-2 and TRBJ2-5; the match to TRBD1 covers 8 bases. Germline CDR1 WSHSY, CDR2 SAAADI. With V trimmed by 5 bases and J by 5 bases, 13 bases remained unmatched. This CDR3 has 16 residues. The CDR3 protein is CASSRTQGARGETQYF. The DNA of the CDR3 is TGCGCCAGCAGTAGAACGCAGGGGGCAAGAGGGGAGACCCAGTACTTC.

This clonotype has a count of ten or more. The chain has TRBV6-2 or TRBV6-3 and TRBJ1-5; no firm D call. There are 13 residues in the CDR3. V was pared by 2 bases and J by 4 bases, with 6 bases between. CDR1 MNHEY and CDR2 SVGEGT come from the germline V gene. The CDR3: CASSYSPNQPQHF. CDR3 sequence (DNA): TGTGCCAGCAGTTACAGTCCAAATCAGCCCCAGCATTTT.

The chain combines TRBV20-1 with TRBJ1-4; no definite D call. CDR3 length equals 16 residues. V gave up 1 base and J gave up 7 bases, with 19 bases separating them. Germline V CDR1 and CDR2: DFQATT, SNEGSKA (reference sequence). CDR3 bases: TGCAGTGCTAGAGGCCCCGTAAGGGCGATCACTGAAAAACTGTTTTTT. Its protein is CSARGPVRAITEKLFF.

This clonotype was recorded only once. The V call is TRBV20-1, the J call TRBJ2-7, with 11 bases aligning to TRBD1. Germline CDR1 is DFQATT and CDR2 is SNEGSKA (reference sequence). Losses at the gene ends were 4 bases for V and 6 bases for J; bases not matched to a gene: 5. There are 13 residues in the CDR3. The CDR3 DNA reads as TGCAGTGCTATGGGACAGGGGGATTTCGAGCAGTACTTC. Translated, it gives CSAMGQGDFEQYF.

This rearrangement joins TRBV15 to TRBJ2-1; TRBD1 is a possible D gene (6 bases). From germline, CDR1 is LNHNV and CDR2 YYDKDF (reference sequence). Trimming pared 0 bases from V and 9 bases from J, leaving 12 bases between. This CDR3 comprises 14 residues. In DNA form, the CDR3 reads TGTGCCACCAGCAGAGATAAAGGGGGTACTGAGCAGTTCTTC. This translates into CATSRDKGGTEQFF.

This chain joins TRBV5-4 and TRBJ2-7; no reliable D call. This CDR3 has 15 residues. From germline, CDR1 is SGHNT and CDR2 YYREEE (reference sequence). V was cut by 0 bases and J by 3 bases, with 13 bases left in between. This CDR3 is CASSLDLQRNYEQYF. The CDR3 coding sequence is TGTGCCAGCAGCTTGGATTTACAGAGAAACTACGAGCAGTACTTC.

V and J are TRBV2 and TRBJ2-3, with 8 bases that match TRBD1. Losses at the gene ends were 4 bases for V and 7 bases for J; bases not matched to a gene: 4. This CDR3 spans 13 amino acids. CDR1 SNHLY and CDR2 FYNNEI come from the germline V gene. The CDR3 sequence is CASSGQGRYTQYF. The CDR3 nucleotides read TGTGCCAGCAGTGGACAGGGGCGGTATACGCAGTATTTT.

J is TRBJ1-1 and V is TRBV16, with D possibly TRBD1 on 6 matching bases. Germline V gene lookup returns CDR1 KGHSY and CDR2 FQNENV. V was cut by 0 bases and J by 5 bases, with 16 bases left in between. The CDR3 spans 16 residues. The CDR3 DNA is TGTGCCAGCAGCCAATCGCGGGTTGGGCAGGGGACTGAAGCTTTCTTT. Amino acid sequence: CASSQSRVGQGTEAFF.

This clonotype was recorded a few times. This chain connects TRBV20-1 to TRBJ2-7; 9 bases are a match to TRBD1. J gave up 4 bases and V 5 bases, and 6 bases lay outside the gene matches. The CDR3 runs 13 residues. The germline CDR1 and CDR2 sequences are DFQATT and SNEGSKA (reference sequence). CDR3 coding DNA: TGCAGTGCTCAGGACAGGGGCTTATACGAGCAGTACTTC. This translates into CSAQDRGLYEQYF.

The chain recombines TRBV6-5 with TRBJ2-1; TRBD2 agrees at 12 bases. Germline loops: CDR1 MNHEY, CDR2 SVGAGI. Unmatched junction bases numbered 4, after V lost 6 bases and J lost 1 base. This CDR3 has 16 amino acids. In DNA form, the CDR3 reads TGTGCCAGCAGCCCGACTAGCGGGAGTTCCTACAATGAGCAGTTCTTC. Its translation is CASSPTSGSSYNEQFF.

The chain couples TRBV5-1 to TRBJ2-1, with D unresolved. CDR3 length equals 14 residues. V lost 3 bases and J lost 8, with 15 bases in between. Germline loops: CDR1 SGHRS, CDR2 YFSETQ. DNA of the CDR3: TGCGCCAGCAGCTCCCTAGACGGTACACATGAGCAGTTCTTC. This translates into CASSSLDGTHEQFF.

This clonotype was seen ten or more times. CDR3 residues: CSATGRSDTGELFF. Written as DNA, the CDR3 is TGCAGCGCGACAGGGAGATCGGACACCGGGGAGCTGTTTTTT. V and J are TRBV29-1 and TRBJ2-2; TRBD1 matches 7 bases. J gave up 3 bases and V 7 bases, and 8 bases lay outside the gene matches. This CDR3 has 14 amino acids. Germline assignment: CDR1 SQVTM and CDR2 ANQGSEA.

This clonotype was detected a few times. The chain is built from TRBV7-6 and TRBJ1-1; weak D call: TRBD1 (6 bases). V gave up 4 bases and J gave up 4 bases, with 10 bases separating them. This CDR3 region has 13 residues. CDR1 is SGHVS and CDR2 is FNYEAQ in the germline V gene. CDR3: CASSSTGTTEAFF. The CDR3 nucleotides read TGTGCCAGCAGCTCAACAGGGACCACTGAAGCTTTCTTT.

This chain joins TRBV27 and TRBJ2-3; tentative D call: TRBD2 (6 bases). CDR1 is MNHEY and CDR2 is SMNVEV in the germline V gene (reference sequence). The CDR3 runs 15 residues. Deletions cut 9 bases from V and 2 bases from J, with 18 bases between. In DNA form, the CDR3 reads TGTGCCAGTGCCCGGGGGACGGCACACACAGATACGCAGTATTTT. It specifies CASARGTAHTDTQYF.

This clonotype was recorded a few times. The chain recombines TRBV6-1 with TRBJ2-7, with D maybe TRBD1 (5 bases). Germline lookup yields CDR1 MNHNS and CDR2 SASEGT. This CDR3 spans 14 amino acids. The V and J ends lost 6 bases and 3 bases respectively, with 15 bases between them. The CDR3 is CASSLGHLLYEQYF. CDR3 bases: TGTGCCAGCAGCCTAGGACACTTACTCTACGAGCAGTACTTC.

CDR3 sequence (DNA): TGTGCCAGCAGCTTGGGAGGAGCCGCCGGCTACGAGCAGTACTTC. Its translation: CASSLGGAAGYEQYF. The chain joins TRBV7-9 to TRBJ2-7, with D tentatively TRBD2 (6 bases). Trimming cost V 3 bases and J 3 bases, with 15 bases left between them. CDR1 is SEHNR, CDR2 FQNEAQ, per germline (reference sequence). The CDR3 loop spans 15 amino acids.

This clonotype was seen more than once but under ten times. This rearrangement joins TRBV6-5 to TRBJ2-7, with 8 positions matching TRBD1. This CDR3 region has 17 residues. Germline V lookup: CDR1 MNHEY, CDR2 SVGAGI. Trimming at V came to 2 bases and at J to 5 bases, leaving 14 bases not matched to a gene. CDR3 in DNA: TGTGCCAGCAGTTACCGGCCAGGGGGCGTAATGGGGGACGAGCAGTACTTC. This codes for CASSYRPGGVMGDEQYF.

The chain combines TRBV25-1 with TRBJ1-1; perhaps TRBD1 as D (5 bases). CDR1 is MGHDK and CDR2 is SYGVNS in the germline V gene. The CDR3 has 15 amino acids. Trimming took off 6 bases at V and 2 bases at J, with 16 bases between the two ends. CDR3 sequence reads: CASRKPGRINTEAFF. CDR3 DNA: TGTGCCAGCAGGAAACCGGGACGGATTAACACTGAAGCTTTCTTT.

In its sample, this clonotype is medium-sized. The V call is TRBV20-1, the J call TRBJ2-2; 11 positions match TRBD2. The CDR3 sequence is 17 residues long. Per germline, CDR1 DFQATT and CDR2 SNEGSKA (reference sequence). The trim removed 0 bases at V and 1 base at J, leaving 4 bases unmatched. CDR3 DNA: TGCAGTGCTAGAGATCCTCTAGCGGGAGGGAACACCGGGGAGCTGTTTTTT. Translation gives CSARDPLAGGNTGELFF.

The chain joins TRBV6-2 or TRBV6-3 to TRBJ2-1; D gene uncertain. V was trimmed by 2 bases and J by 0 bases, leaving 8 bases between them. CDR3 length equals 15 residues. The germline CDR1 and CDR2 sequences are MNHEY and SVGEGT. CDR3 bases: TGTGCCAGCAGTTACCGTCCAGTCTCCTACAATGAGCAGTTCTTC. Translation: CASSYRPVSYNEQFF.

CDR3 loop: CSAPRGQSTDTQYF. The CDR3 DNA reads as TGCAGTGCCCCTCGGGGGCAGAGCACAGATACGCAGTATTTT. V usage is TRBV20-1 and J usage is TRBJ2-3; D is perhaps TRBD1 or TRBD2 (6 bases each). V was trimmed by 6 bases and J by 0 bases, leaving 13 bases between them. Germline CDR1 and CDR2: DFQATT and SNEGSKA (reference sequence). CDR3 length: 14 residues.

The rearrangement uses TRBV18 and TRBJ1-5; D possibly corresponds to TRBD1 (5 bases). This CDR3 is 15 amino acids long. Per the germline V gene, CDR1 is KGHSH and CDR2 is LQKENI. With 2 bases removed from V and 0 bases from J, the gap between germline ends came to 8 bases. The CDR3 nucleotides read TGTGCCAGCTCACCAACAGGCGATAGCAATCAGCCCCAGCATTTT. Translation gives CASSPTGDSNQPQHF.

V and J are TRBV30 and TRBJ2-1; D is unclear. The V and J ends lost 2 bases and 8 bases respectively, with 4 bases between them. CDR1 GTSNPN and CDR2 SVGIG come from the germline V gene (reference sequence). The CDR3 consists of 10 residues. The CDR3 DNA reads TGTGCCTGGAGTTACTATGAGCAGTTCTTC. This gives the protein CAWSYYEQFF.

The chain joins TRBV5-1 to TRBJ1-5; TRBD1 might be the D (6 bases). V lost 2 bases to trimming and J lost 4 bases, with 13 bases between them. The CDR3 runs to 15 residues. Germline CDR1 is SGHRS and CDR2 is YFSETQ. CDR3 protein: CASSLGTYGNQPQHF. The CDR3, as DNA: TGCGCCAGCAGCTTAGGGACATATGGAAATCAGCCCCAGCATTTT.

V is TRBV12-3 or TRBV12-4 and J is TRBJ2-1; tentatively, D is TRBD2 (5 bases). The CDR3 covers 11 residues. V lost 8 bases, J lost 12 bases, and 14 bases lay in between. This CDR3 is CASLHERRQFF. The CDR3 bases are TGTGCCAGCCTCCATGAGCGGAGGCAGTTCTTC.

The V call is TRBV13, the J call TRBJ1-4, with no clear D. Per the germline V gene, CDR1 is PRHDT and CDR2 is FYEKMQ (reference sequence). Trimming shortened V by 5 bases and J by 7 bases, and 8 bases separated the two germline ends. This CDR3 has 12 amino acids. The DNA for the CDR3 is TGTGCCAGCAGCCCCAGAGGTGAAAAACTGTTTTTT. Translating gives CASSPRGEKLFF.

This rearrangement joins TRBV7-2 to TRBJ2-1; 9 bases agree with TRBD1. The CDR3 runs 16 residues. The germline gives CDR1 SGHTA, CDR2 FQGNSA. V shed 3 bases and J 7 bases; nucleotides not matched to a gene: 10. As DNA, the CDR3 is TGTGCCAGCAGCTTTGGCTGGGGACAGGGATTAAATGAGCAGTTCTTC. Translating it yields CASSFGWGQGLNEQFF.